Presented here are 20 T cell receptor beta chains from one specimen sequenced in a study of T cell responses to AZD1222 COVID-19 vaccine. TCRdb's table, derived via immunoSEQ multiplex PCR, lists solely in-frame clones and lacks some. This sample yields about 140,000 clones, of which approximately 86% are seen a single time; approximately 5.4% belongs to the top ten. Material: peripheral blood, obtained 28 days after the second AZD1222 dose. Receptor source: an adult who received the AZD1222 COVID-19 vaccine.

The J gene is TRBJ2-3, the V gene TRBV7-6; D uncertain. The length of the CDR3 is 14 residues. In germline, CDR1 is SGHVS, CDR2 FNYEAQ. The ends were cut back, 5 bases at V and 0 bases at J, with 9 bases in the middle. CDR3 in DNA: TGTGCCAGCAGCCCGCCGGCTAGCACAGATACGCAGTATTTT. Encoded protein: CASSPPASTDTQYF.

The V call is TRBV6-5, the J call TRBJ1-5, with 11 bases lining up with TRBD1. The CDR3 runs to 14 residues. After removal of 6 bases from V and 7 bases from J, the junction contained 5 bases not matched to a gene. Germline V lookup: CDR1 MNHEY, CDR2 SVGAGI. The CDR3 DNA reads TGTGCCAGCAGACCGGGACAGGGGGAACAGCCCCAGCATTTT. It is translated as CASRPGQGEQPQHF.

CDR3 nucleotide sequence: TGTGCCAGTAGTTCTACGGGACAGTTCATGAACACTGAAGCTTTCTTT. This gives the protein CASSSTGQFMNTEAFF. The rearrangement links TRBV19 to TRBJ1-1; 7 nucleotides agree with TRBD1. This CDR3 comprises 16 residues. V was pared by 5 bases and J by 0 bases, with 9 bases of the junction left unmatched. The germline CDR1 and CDR2 sequences are LNHDA and SQIVND (reference sequence).

This clone has only one observation. The rearrangement links TRBV28 to TRBJ1-2, with 9 bases lining up with TRBD1. The junction had 13 bases not matched to a gene; V was cut back by 6 bases and J by 8 bases. The germline CDR1 and CDR2 sequences are MDHEN and SYDVKM. The CDR3 is 15 amino acids. CDR3 DNA sequence: TGTGCCAGCAGCGCCCCCCTACAGGGGGCAGGAGGCTACACCTTC. Translation gives CASSAPLQGAGGYTF.

The V call is TRBV10-3, the J call TRBJ2-3; no definite D call. The CDR3 contains 13 residues. The V gene lost 6 bases and the J gene lost 0 bases, with 7 bases spanning the gap. Germline V CDR1 and CDR2: ENHRY, SYGVKD. CDR3 sequence reads: CAIRSPSTDTQYF. The CDR3, as DNA: TGTGCCATCAGGTCTCCGAGCACAGATACGCAGTATTTT.

The chain employs TRBV6-5 and TRBJ1-1, with unresolved D. CDR1 is MNHEY and CDR2 is SVGAGI in the germline V gene. The ends were cut back, 10 bases at V and 4 bases at J, with 7 bases in the middle. The CDR3 is made up of 10 amino acids. The CDR3 region has the DNA TGTGCCACACGAACCACTGAAGCTTTCTTT. Encoded protein: CATRTTEAFF.

A few counts support this clone. This chain connects TRBV3-1 (or the pseudogene TRBV3-2) to TRBJ2-1, with a possible D match to TRBD2 (6 bases). Looked up from germline, CDR1 is LGHDT and CDR2 is YNNKEL (reference sequence). Trimming stripped 4 bases from V and 0 bases from J, with 16 bases between. CDR3 size: 17 residues. CDR3 loop: CASSPADLASSYNEQFF. DNA for the CDR3: TGTGCCAGCAGCCCCGCCGACCTAGCGAGCTCCTACAATGAGCAGTTCTTC.

The chain carries TRBV5-1 and TRBJ1-3; TRBD1 aligns across 7 bases. Germline V CDR1 and CDR2: SGHRS, YFSETQ. The CDR3 has 17 amino acids. Losses at the gene ends were 4 bases for V and 6 bases for J; bases not matched to a gene: 16. CDR3 nucleotide sequence: TGCGCCAGCAGCCTAGCCCCTAGGGACAGTGGAGAAAACACCATATATTTT. Translated, it gives CASSLAPRDSGENTIYF.

V is TRBV11-2 and J is TRBJ1-1; D remains ambiguous. The CDR3 is 12 residues long. V lost 4 bases and J lost 8, with 11 bases in between. Germline lookup yields CDR1 SGHAT and CDR2 FQNNGV. DNA for the CDR3: TGTGCCAGCAGCTCTCACACGGAGGAAGCTTTCTTT. Translated, it gives CASSSHTEEAFF.

J is TRBJ1-2 and V is TRBV6-5, with D maybe TRBD1 (5 bases). V lost 6 bases to trimming and J lost 5 bases, with 13 bases between them. Germline CDR1 reads MNHEY; CDR2 reads SVGAGI. This CDR3 has 13 residues. DNA for the CDR3: TGTGCCAGCAGCCCCGGGGGGGGTTATGGCTACACCTTC. As protein: CASSPGGGYGYTF.

The rearrangement uses TRBV29-1 and TRBJ2-6; D is undetermined. CDR1 is SQVTM and CDR2 is ANQGSEA in the germline V gene. The V end was cut by 4 bases, the J end by 1 base, with 5 bases between. The CDR3 totals 13 residues. The CDR3 here is CSVVLSGANVLTF. CDR3 nucleotide sequence: TGCAGCGTTGTTCTTTCTGGGGCCAACGTCCTGACTTTC.

In this sample, this clone turned up once. This sequence joins TRBV7-2 and TRBJ2-3; weak D call: TRBD2 (7 bases). This CDR3 is built from 16 residues. Trimming took off 5 bases at V and 1 base at J, with 16 bases between the two ends. Germline V CDR1 and CDR2: SGHTA, FQGNSA. This chain's CDR3 is CASSPQRGGRTDTQYF. CDR3 bases: TGTGCCAGCAGCCCCCAGAGGGGGGGCCGCACAGATACGCAGTATTTT.

V and J are TRBV18 and TRBJ1-4; D unclear. This CDR3 spans 15 amino acids. V was cut by 6 bases and J by 1 base, with 12 bases left in between. Germline V gene data show CDR1 as KGHSH and CDR2 as LQKENI. CDR3 sequence reads: CASSPTALTNEKLFF. CDR3 in DNA: TGTGCCAGCTCCCCGACGGCCTTAACTAATGAAAAACTGTTTTTT.

The chain uses TRBV9 and TRBJ2-5; 11 bases fit TRBD2. This CDR3 has 16 residues. With V trimmed by 0 bases and J by 1 base, 2 bases remained unmatched. Germline V CDR1 and CDR2: SGDLS, YYNGEE. The DNA for the CDR3 is TGTGCCAGCAGCGTAGGGGGACTAGCGGTCCAAGAGACCCAGTACTTC. Its protein is CASSVGGLAVQETQYF. The full variable domain, completed using reference TRBV9 and TRBJ2-5, is DSGVTQTPKHLITATGQRVTLRCSPRSGDLSVYWYQQSLDQGLQFLIQYYNGEERAKGNILERFSAQQFPDLHSELNLSSLELGDSALYFCASSVGGLAVQETQYFGPGTRLLVL.

This clone was counted a single time. The chain uses TRBV20-1 and TRBJ1-5; D gene ambiguous. This CDR3 contains 11 residues. The germline V gene has CDR1 DFQATT and CDR2 SNEGSKA (reference sequence). Trimming took off 3 bases at V and 5 bases at J, with 5 bases between the two ends. CDR3 sequence (DNA): TGCAGTGCTAGTTCGGATCAGCCCCAGCATTTT. Protein product: CSASSDQPQHF.

This chain uses TRBV9 with TRBJ2-2; 8 positions agree with TRBD1. The CDR3 has 16 residues. CDR1 and CDR2 from the germline V gene are SGDLS and YYNGEE. V dropped 4 bases and J dropped 0; count of bases not matched to a gene: 5. The CDR3 sequence is CASSISTGANTGELFF. For the CDR3, the DNA is TGTGCCAGCAGCATCTCGACAGGGGCGAACACCGGGGAGCTGTTTTTT.

This clone was picked up one time. The CDR3 spells CASKGNSNQPQHF. CDR3 DNA sequence: TGTGCCAGCAAGGGAAATAGCAATCAGCCCCAGCATTTT. The chain recombines TRBV6-5 with TRBJ1-5; D call uncertain. CDR3 size: 13 residues. Trimming removed 7 bases at V and 0 bases at J, with 7 bases between. Germline CDR1 MNHEY, CDR2 SVGAGI.

The rearrangement links TRBV19 to TRBJ1-3; D gene ambiguous. From germline, CDR1 is LNHDA and CDR2 SQIVND (reference sequence). The V and J ends lost 5 bases and 8 bases respectively, with 10 bases between them. The CDR3 is 12 residues long. This CDR3 is CASSPSSYTIYF. CDR3 coding DNA: TGTGCCAGTAGTCCCTCCAGTTACACCATATATTTT. Using reference TRBV19 and TRBJ1-3 for the parts outside the CDR3, the full variable domain is DGGITQSPKYLFRKEGQNVTLSCEQNLNHDAMYWYRQDPGQGLRLIYYSQIVNDFQKGDIAEGYSVSREKKESFPLTVTSAQKNPTAFYLCASSPSSYTIYFGEGSWLTVV.

The gene calls are TRBV7-2 and TRBJ2-7, with D possibly matching TRBD1 (6 bases). CDR3 length equals 13 residues. Germline lookup yields CDR1 SGHTA and CDR2 FQGNSA. The V gene lost 5 bases and the J gene lost 7 bases, with 15 bases spanning the gap. The CDR3 region is CASSIRQASEQYF. The CDR3 DNA reads TGTGCCAGCAGCATCCGACAGGCTTCGGAGCAGTACTTC.

The chain joins TRBV2 to TRBJ1-2, with D hard to call. The germline gives CDR1 SNHLY, CDR2 FYNNEI. This CDR3 spans 15 amino acids. V lost 6 bases, J lost 0 bases, and 14 bases lay in between. The CDR3 loop reads CASSSEGEANYGYTF. CDR3 DNA: TGTGCCAGCAGCTCGGAAGGAGAAGCTAACTATGGCTACACCTTC.